Listed below are T cell receptor beta chains from one sample, sequenced in a study of siplizumab effects on memory and regulatory T cells. Libraries were prepared by immunoSEQ multiplex PCR; TCRdb keeps only in-frame clonotypes and omits some of them. In the table there are more than 85,000 clones, around 90% of which are singletons. Sequencing was carried out using CD4+ T cells sorted from blood. These TCRs come from a human donor in good health. Both conserved end residues are part of each CDR3. A D gene is named only where the DNA matches it firmly. A row's size may be missing; if present it is once, few, many or a size class.

j_call clone_size v_call d_call cdr3_nt cdr3_aa
TRBJ1-2 once TRBV10-3 - TGTGCCATCAGTGAGTCGAGGGGTAACTATGGCTACACCTTC CAISESRGNYGYTF
TRBJ2-5 - TRBV6-1 TRBD1 TGTGCCAACAGCAACGACAGGGGGGGTAAAGCCCAGTACTTC CANSNDRGGKAQYF
TRBJ1-5 few TRBV19 - TGTGCCAGTAGTATAAGGACAGCTAATCAGCCCCAGCATTTT CASSIRTANQPQHF
TRBJ2-3 - TRBV5-5 TRBD1 TGTGCCAGCAGCTTACAGGGGGCAACAGATACGCAGTATTTT CASSLQGATDTQYF
TRBJ2-2 - TRBV6-1 TRBD1 TGTGCCAGCAGTGAAGCGGGCAGGGGGTCGAACACCGGGGAGCTGTTTTTT CASSEAGRGSNTGELFF
TRBJ2-7 - TRBV6-5 - TGTGCCAGCAGTGGGCTCTACGAGCAGTACTTC CASSGLYEQYF
TRBJ1-1 - TRBV16 - TGTGCCAGCAGCCGTAGAGGGAACACTGAAGCTTTCTTT CASSRRGNTEAFF
TRBJ1-1 - TRBV6-1 - TGTGCCAGCAGTGTCCTGGGGGCGCCGGCTGAAGCTTTCTTT CASSVLGAPAEAFF
TRBJ2-5 - TRBV2 - TGTGCCAGCAGCAAGGGGCGGGAGACCCAGTACTTC CASSKGRETQYF
TRBJ1-5 - TRBV2 TRBD1 TGTGCCAGCAATCCGGACAGGGGGGGAATTATAGTGGATCAGCCCCAGCATTTT CASNPDRGGIIVDQPQHF
TRBJ1-2 - TRBV7-2 - TGTGCCAGCAGCTCCCCAGGGACAATTAGTTTTAGTGGCTACACCTTC CASSSPGTISFSGYTF
TRBJ2-7 - TRBV5-1 - TGCGCCAGCAGCTTGACTGGGCAAGGGGTTCACTTC CASSLTGQGVHF
TRBJ2-7 - TRBV6-1 - TGTGCCAGCAGTGAAGCCCTAGCGCAGGCCGCGGTGAGGGGGGAGCAGTACTTC CASSEALAQAAVRGEQYF
TRBJ2-1 - TRBV18 TRBD2 TGTGCCAGCTCACGATTTAGCGGGAGCGAGAATGAGCAGTTCTTC CASSRFSGSENEQFF
TRBJ1-2 - TRBV18 - TGTGCCAGCTCACCAACGCGTCTACAGGGAACCTATGGCTACACCTTC CASSPTRLQGTYGYTF
TRBJ2-1 - TRBV9 - TGTGCCAGCAGCGCCTCCGGGACTCCGAGGTACAATGAGCAGTTCTTC CASSASGTPRYNEQFF
TRBJ2-5 - TRBV6-5 - TGTGCCAGCAGTTACTCGACGGCCGTGCGAGAGACCCAGTACTTC CASSYSTAVRETQYF
TRBJ2-2 once TRBV11-3 - TGTGCCAGCAGCCAGTCCCAGGGAGGCACCGGGGAGCTGTTTTTT CASSQSQGGTGELFF
TRBJ2-7 - TRBV5-1 - TGCGCCAGCAGCTTGAGGTGGGTGACAGACTACGAGCAGTACTTC CASSLRWVTDYEQYF
TRBJ2-1 - TRBV5-4 TRBD1 TGTGCCAGCAGCTTGGAACAGGGGTTTTACAATGAGCAGTTCTTC CASSLEQGFYNEQFF
TRBJ2-1 - TRBV10-3 TRBD2 TGTGCCATCAGTGAGTCCCCGGGGGGGGATGAGCAGTTCTTC CAISESPGGDEQFF
TRBJ2-3 - TRBV19 - TGTGCCAGTAGCAAAGGGGCTCATGATACGCAGTATTTT CASSKGAHDTQYF
TRBJ2-1 few TRBV11-2 TRBD2 TGTGCCAGCACAGGACTAGCGGCGTTCCATGAGCAGTTCTTC CASTGLAAFHEQFF
TRBJ1-5 - TRBV12-5 TRBD1 TGTGCTAGTGGTTTGGTAAGACAGGGAAATCAGCCCCAGCATTTT CASGLVRQGNQPQHF
TRBJ1-1 - TRBV5-1 - TGCGCCAGCAGCCCCCGTCCGGGGGACACTGAAGCTTTCTTT CASSPRPGDTEAFF
TRBJ1-6 - TRBV5-4 - TGTGCCAGCAGCTTGGAGGGTTCCAATTCACCCCTCCACTTT CASSLEGSNSPLHF
TRBJ2-5 - TRBV2 TRBD1 TGTGCCAGCAGTGATAGGGGGCGGTCCCAAGAGACCCAGTACTTC CASSDRGRSQETQYF